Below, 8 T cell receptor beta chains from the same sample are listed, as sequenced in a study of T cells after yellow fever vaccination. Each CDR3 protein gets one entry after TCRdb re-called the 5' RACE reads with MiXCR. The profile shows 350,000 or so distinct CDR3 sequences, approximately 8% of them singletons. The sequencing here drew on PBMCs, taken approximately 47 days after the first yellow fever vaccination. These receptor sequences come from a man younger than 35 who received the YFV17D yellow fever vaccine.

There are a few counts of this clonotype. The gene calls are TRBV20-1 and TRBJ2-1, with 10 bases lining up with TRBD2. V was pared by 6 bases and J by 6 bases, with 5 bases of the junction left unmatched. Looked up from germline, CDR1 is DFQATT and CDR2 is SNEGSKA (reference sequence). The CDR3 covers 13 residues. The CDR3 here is CSATGTSVNEQFF. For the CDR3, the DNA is TGCAGTGCAACCGGGACTAGCGTCAATGAGCAGTTCTTC.

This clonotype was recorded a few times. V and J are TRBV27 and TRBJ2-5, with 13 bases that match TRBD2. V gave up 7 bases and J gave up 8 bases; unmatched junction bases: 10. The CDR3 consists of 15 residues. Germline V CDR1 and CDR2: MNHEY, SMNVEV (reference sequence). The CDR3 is CASKRTSGGPRTQYF. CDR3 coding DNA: TGTGCCAGCAAGAGGACTAGCGGGGGCCCAAGAACCCAGTACTTC.

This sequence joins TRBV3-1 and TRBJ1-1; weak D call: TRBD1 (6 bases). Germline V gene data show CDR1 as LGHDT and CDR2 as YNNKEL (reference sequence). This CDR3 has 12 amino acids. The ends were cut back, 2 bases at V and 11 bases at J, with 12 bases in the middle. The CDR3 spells CASSQQGYDAFF. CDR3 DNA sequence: TGTGCCAGCAGCCAACAGGGGTATGATGCTTTCTTT.

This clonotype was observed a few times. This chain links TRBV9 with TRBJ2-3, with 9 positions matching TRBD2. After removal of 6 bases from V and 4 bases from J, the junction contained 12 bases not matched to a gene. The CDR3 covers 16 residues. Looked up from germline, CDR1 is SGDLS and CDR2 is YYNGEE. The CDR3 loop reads CASTWGGGATPDTQYF. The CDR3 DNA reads TGTGCCAGCACGTGGGGCGGGGGGGCCACCCCAGATACGCAGTATTTT.

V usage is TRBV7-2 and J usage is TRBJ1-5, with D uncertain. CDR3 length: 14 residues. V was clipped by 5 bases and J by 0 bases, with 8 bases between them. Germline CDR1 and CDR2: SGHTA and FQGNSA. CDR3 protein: CASSPMNSNQPQHF. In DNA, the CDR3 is TGTGCCAGCAGCCCTATGAATAGCAATCAGCCCCAGCATTTT.

This CDR3 reads CASSPGLAGTHPDTQYF. In DNA form, the CDR3 reads TGTGCCAGCTCACCGGGACTAGCGGGGACCCACCCAGATACGCAGTATTTT. This rearrangement joins TRBV18 to TRBJ2-3; TRBD2 matches at 13 bases. The trim removed 3 bases at V and 4 bases at J, leaving 7 bases unmatched. Germline V gives CDR1 KGHSH, CDR2 LQKENI. This CDR3 comprises 17 residues.

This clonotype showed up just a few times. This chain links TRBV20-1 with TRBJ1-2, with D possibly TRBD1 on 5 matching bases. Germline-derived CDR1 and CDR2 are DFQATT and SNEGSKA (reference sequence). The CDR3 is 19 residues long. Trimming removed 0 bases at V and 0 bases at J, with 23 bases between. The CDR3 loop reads CSARDIRGSGADSNYGYTF. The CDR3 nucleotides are TGCAGTGCTAGAGATATCAGAGGCTCCGGGGCAGACTCTAACTATGGCTACACCTTC.

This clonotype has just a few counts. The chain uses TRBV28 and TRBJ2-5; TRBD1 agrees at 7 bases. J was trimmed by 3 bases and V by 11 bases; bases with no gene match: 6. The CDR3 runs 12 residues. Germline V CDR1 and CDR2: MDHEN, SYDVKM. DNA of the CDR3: TGTGCCGTCGGGACAGCCAAAGAGACCCAGTACTTC. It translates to CAVGTAKETQYF.